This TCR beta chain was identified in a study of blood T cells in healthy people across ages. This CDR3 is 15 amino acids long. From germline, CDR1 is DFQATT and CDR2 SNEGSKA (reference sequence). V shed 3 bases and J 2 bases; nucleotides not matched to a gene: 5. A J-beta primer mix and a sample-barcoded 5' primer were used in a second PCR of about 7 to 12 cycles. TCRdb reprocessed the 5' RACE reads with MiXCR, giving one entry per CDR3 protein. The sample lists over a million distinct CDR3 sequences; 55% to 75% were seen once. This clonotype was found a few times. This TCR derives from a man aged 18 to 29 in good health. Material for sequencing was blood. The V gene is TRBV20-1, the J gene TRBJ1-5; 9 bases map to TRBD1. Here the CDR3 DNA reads TGCAGTGCTAGGAGAACAGGGGGCGGCAATCAGCCCCAGCATTTT. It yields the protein CSARRTGGGNQPQHF.